One sample yielded the 5 T cell receptor beta chains listed below, sequenced in a study of blood T cell repertoires in COVID-19. Profiling relied on immunoSEQ multiplex PCR, and the TCRdb table lists in-frame clones only, not all of them. This table has about 200,000 clones, around 84% appearing once. Sequencing was performed on peripheral blood. These receptor sequences come from a man aged 55 to 69 with acute or convalescent COVID-19.

The V gene is TRBV4-2, the J gene TRBJ1-2, with D perhaps matching TRBD1 (5 bases). The CDR3 covers 16 residues. Germline V gives CDR1 LGHNA, CDR2 YNFKEQ. Between the trimmed V and J ends, which lost 0 bases and 8 bases, there was a span of 19 bases. The chain's CDR3 is CASSQDQGGSLGGYTF. CDR3 sequence (DNA): TGTGCCAGCAGCCAAGATCAGGGCGGATCCCTGGGAGGCTACACCTTC.

V and J are TRBV19 and TRBJ2-7, with 7 bases fitting TRBD1. The CDR3 consists of 13 residues. The germline V gene has CDR1 LNHDA and CDR2 SQIVND (reference sequence). V was clipped by 6 bases and J by 3 bases; unmatched bases: 5. The chain's CDR3 is CASRTTGDYEQYF. The CDR3 bases are TGTGCCAGTAGGACTACAGGGGACTACGAGCAGTACTTC.

Notes on this clone: The germline gene is not matched at one end of the junction; a read error may be the cause. The chain combines TRBV7-8 with TRBJ2-5; 15 bases fit TRBD2. The CDR3 has 18 residues. CDR1 and CDR2 (germline): SGHVS, FQNEAQ. The DNA of the CDR3 is TGTGCCAGCAGTTTAGCCGGACTAGCGGGGGGGCAGAAGGAGACCCAGTACTTC. Its protein is CASSLAGLAGGQKETQYF.

The chain links TRBV6-5 to TRBJ2-5; TRBD2 matches at 11 bases. V lost 6 bases and J lost 5; bases outside the gene matches: 5. This CDR3 is 14 amino acids long. Looked up from germline, CDR1 is MNHEY and CDR2 is SVGAGI. This CDR3 is CASSRTSGPETQYF. CDR3 bases: TGTGCCAGCAGCAGGACTAGCGGGCCGGAGACCCAGTACTTC.

This clone occurred once. V usage is TRBV7-3 and J usage is TRBJ2-1; TRBD2 aligns across 14 bases. Germline V gives CDR1 SGHTA, CDR2 FQGTGA. The CDR3 spans 19 residues. J lost 0 bases, V lost 5 bases, and 9 bases had no gene match. The CDR3 DNA reads as TGTGCCAGCAGCCCTCGAGGGACTAGCGGGAGAAGCTCCTACAATGAGCAGTTCTTC. Translation gives CASSPRGTSGRSSYNEQFF.